This TCR beta chain was retrieved from a study of beta chain features in type 1 diabetes. Looking at the study overall: The patients were much like the healthy donors in age, gender and cell yields. General study findings and limits: Type 1 diabetes patients showed a moderate but significant shortening of TCRB CDR3s in all four CD4+ subsets. Cells with high TCR expression could be over-represented when cDNA is sequenced.

The investigators reverse transcribed all of the isolated RNA, so they sequenced expressed TCRB transcripts. Libraries were prepared by immunoSEQ multiplex PCR; TCRdb keeps only in-frame clonotypes and omits some of them. This table holds around 56,000 clones, 52% found once. With regard to this clone: The antigen remains unidentified.

With 2 bases clipped from V and 6 bases from J, the junction kept 6 bases outside the gene matches. Germline V gene data show CDR1 as MDHEN and CDR2 as SYDVKM. This CDR3 spans 15 amino acids. The receptor was derived from a woman in her thirties or forties with type 1 diabetes. This chain connects TRBV28 to TRBJ2-2; 7 bases agree with TRBD2. Sequencing used Tregs from blood. The DNA of the CDR3 is TGTGCCAGCAGTTTAATGTGGGGAGGGCCCGGGGAGCTGTTTTTT. Its protein product is CASSLMWGGPGELFF.